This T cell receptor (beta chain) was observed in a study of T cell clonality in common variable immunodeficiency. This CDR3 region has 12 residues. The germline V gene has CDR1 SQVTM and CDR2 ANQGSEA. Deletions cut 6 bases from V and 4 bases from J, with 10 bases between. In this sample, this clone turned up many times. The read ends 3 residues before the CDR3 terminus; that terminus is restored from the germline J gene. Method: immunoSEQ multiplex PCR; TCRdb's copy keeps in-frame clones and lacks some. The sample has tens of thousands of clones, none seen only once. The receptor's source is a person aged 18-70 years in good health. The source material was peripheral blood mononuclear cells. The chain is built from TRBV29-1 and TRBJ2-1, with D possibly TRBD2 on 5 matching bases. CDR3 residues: CSVRTEYNEQFF. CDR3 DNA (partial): TGCAGCGTCCGGACTGAGTACAATGAG.